Each of the 5 T cell receptor beta chains below was sequenced from the same sample in a study of regulatory T cells in long-lasting Graves disease. Time point in this sample: newly diagnosed GD, antithyroid drugs for less than 3 months. Making the TCR library involved RNA that had been extracted from PBMCs. Both iRepertoire HTBI primers and Arm-PCR of CDR3 regions were used to build the TCR beta libraries. TCRdb reprocessed the multiplex PCR reads with MiXCR, giving one entry per CDR3 protein. Here the sample spans 450,000 to 650,000 distinct CDR3 sequences, approximately 16% being singletons. These data were also filed under a second study, of T cells in Graves' hyperthyroidism and ophthalmopathy.

This specimen was peripheral blood mononuclear cells (PBMCs), taken at new diagnosis, from a patient treated with antithyroid drugs. These TCRs come from a woman aged 40 to 65 with Graves disease.

The table lists this clonotype with a few counts. The genes are TRBV10-3 and TRBJ2-2; 8 nucleotides agree with TRBD1. With 6 bases clipped from V and 1 base from J, the junction kept 7 bases outside the gene matches. The germline V gene encodes CDR1 ENHRY and CDR2 SYGVKD. The CDR3 has 16 amino acids. The CDR3 DNA sequence: TGTGCCATCAGACCGACAGGGGCCGTGAACACCGGGGAGCTGTTTTTT. It specifies CAIRPTGAVNTGELFF.

The chain recombines TRBV7-2 with TRBJ1-2; TRBD1 is a possible D gene (6 bases). The CDR3 loop spans 14 amino acids. The V end was cut by 1 base, the J end by 5 bases, with 11 bases between. Germline CDR1 SGHTA, CDR2 FQGNSA. The CDR3 nucleotides are TGTGCCAGCAGCTTAGGAGAGGGGGTATATGGCTACACCTTC. Translated, it gives CASSLGEGVYGYTF.

This clonotype was picked up many times. The CDR3 reads CATNSGQGSGEQYF. The CDR3 DNA follows: TGTGCCACTAATTCGGGACAGGGTAGCGGGGAGCAGTACTTC. J is TRBJ2-7 and V is TRBV6-1, with 9 bases matching TRBD1. V was pared by 10 bases and J by 7 bases, with 14 bases of the junction left unmatched. The CDR3 extends over 14 amino acids. Per germline, CDR1 MNHNS and CDR2 SASEGT.

V gene TRBV20-1 combines with J gene TRBJ2-1, with 13 bases matching TRBD2. Germline trimming cut 4 bases from V and 13 bases from J; bases unmatched to any gene: 10. The V gene's germline CDR1 is DFQATT and CDR2 SNEGSKA (reference sequence). CDR3 length: 14 residues. CDR3 sequence reads: CSATTSGGPPAQFF. The DNA of the CDR3 is TGCAGTGCTACGACTAGCGGGGGGCCGCCGGCCCAGTTCTTC.

This clonotype was seen many times. An end of the junction differs from the germline gene, which may be a read error. This chain links TRBV12-3 or TRBV12-4 with TRBJ2-5; 11 bases agree with TRBD2. CDR3 length: 14 residues. The CDR3 loop is CASTLAGGPKTQYF. CDR3 DNA: TGTGCCAGCACTTTAGCGGGGGGGCCAAAGACCCAGTACTTC.